This TCR beta chain was sequenced during a study of T cells in localized non-small cell lung cancer. Notes on the study in general: The study found T cell clonality highest in uninvolved adjacent lung, above tumor. Across samples, adjacent lung featured a median approximately 56 of the top 100 tumor clones. The tumor had only one region sequenced, so heterogeneity remains possible.

V lost 7 bases and J 4 bases, leaving 11 bases between the germline ends. The CDR3 loop spans 13 amino acids. Germline loops: CDR1 LNHDA, CDR2 SQIVND (reference sequence). With respect to this clone: Its antigen remains unknown.

The assay was immunoSEQ multiplex PCR, and TCRdb's table has in-frame clones only and misses some. The top ten clones hold approximately 8.2% of a sample with 3,500 to 5,500 clones, about 25% of them seen once. Sample: lung tumor tissue, taken before any cancer treatment. The TCR was taken from a male donor older than 55 with stage I lung adenocarcinoma. The chain combines TRBV19 with TRBJ2-1; D call uncertain. CDR3 region: CASTNPRYNEQFF. CDR3 in DNA: TGTGCCAGTACCAATCCTAGATACAATGAGCAGTTCTTC.